This TCR beta chain was identified during a study of cytomegalovirus exposure and HLA in healthy donors. Regarding the study as a whole: The records held CMV serostatus as the only immune exposure information. A list of more than 150 TCR beta chains associated with cytomegalovirus was given.

It was with 60 Vbeta and 13 Jbeta primers that the PCR ran. The assay was immunoSEQ multiplex PCR, and TCRdb's table has in-frame clones only and misses some. Recorded here are about 130,000 clones; the top ten clones represent over 1.5%. To note about this clone: Antigen unknown.

The germline V gene has CDR1 MDHEN and CDR2 SYDVKM. Trimming cost V 2 bases and J 0 bases; bases outside gene matches: 6. The CDR3 has 18 residues. This sequence was found in a man aged 18 to 30 in good health and CMV-seronegative. Specimen: PBMCs. This chain joins TRBV28 and TRBJ2-4, with 11 nucleotides matching TRBD2. The CDR3 nucleotides are TGTGCCAGCAGTTTAATAGCGGGAGGGAAATTAGCCAAAAACATTCAGTACTTC. This gives the protein CASSLIAGGKLAKNIQYF.